This T cell receptor (beta chain) came from a study of T-cell reconstitution after alpha-beta-depleted transplantation in children. Unique molecular identifiers were incorporated into the prepared TCRbeta library. TCRdb reanalysed the PCR reads using MiXCR and keeps one entry per CDR3 protein. The sample records some 240,000 distinct CDR3 sequences, approximately 9.9% being singletons. This CDR3 region has 14 residues. The germline gives CDR1 SGHDN, CDR2 FVKESK. J lost 5 bases, V lost 4 bases, and 6 bases had no gene match. This clonotype turned up a few times. The chain uses TRBV14 and TRBJ1-2, with TRBD1 matching 8 bases. The starting material was PBMCs from the stem cell graft donor, obtained from the stem cell graft. The receptor was derived from a human donor who donated a stem cell graft to a child with SCID. The CDR3 spells CASSLRDRGYGYTF. CDR3 bases: TGTGCCAGCAGCCTCCGAGACAGGGGATATGGCTACACCTTC. The full variable domain, in which reference TRBV14 and TRBJ1-2 provide the parts outside the CDR3, is EAGVTQFPSHSVIEKGQTVTLRCDPISGHDNLYWYRRVMGKEIKFLLHFVKESKQDESGMPNNRFLAERTGGTYSTLKVQPAELEDSGVYFCASSLRDRGYGYTFGSGTRLTVV.